Each of the 22 T cell receptor beta chains below was sequenced from the same sample in a study of T-cell memory formation after mild COVID-19. TCRdb redid the calling of the 5' RACE reads with MiXCR, one entry per CDR3 protein. Among approximately 480,000 distinct CDR3 sequences listed, 18% were seen once. Sample: PBMCs or a T cell subset sorted from them (not recorded which). Receptors originate from an adult woman who had mild COVID-19 (a few samples of this study predate the infection). Cell type and time point are not known.

The chain joins TRBV4-2 to TRBJ1-2, with 7 nucleotides matching TRBD1. Germline loops: CDR1 LGHNA, CDR2 YNFKEQ. V lost 0 bases and J lost 3; bases outside the gene matches: 7. This CDR3 spans 16 amino acids. The DNA for the CDR3 is TGTGCCAGCAGCCAAGATGGAGGGGGCCGCGACTATGGCTACACCTTC. This encodes CASSQDGGGRDYGYTF.

This clonotype was found many times. The chain has TRBV5-1 and TRBJ1-2; 10 positions match TRBD1. The CDR3 covers 15 residues. CDR1 is SGHRS, CDR2 YFSETQ, per germline. The junction had 5 bases not matched to a gene; V was cut back by 0 bases and J by 6 bases. The CDR3 reads CASSLAPGTGDGYTF. For the CDR3, the DNA is TGCGCCAGCAGCTTGGCTCCCGGGACAGGGGATGGCTACACCTTC.

This clonotype occurred once. This chain links TRBV27 with TRBJ1-1, with 8 bases lining up with TRBD1. Germline CDR1 is MNHEY and CDR2 is SMNVEV (reference sequence). V lost 3 bases, J lost 5 bases, and 5 bases stayed unmatched. The CDR3 contains 14 residues. As DNA, the CDR3 is TGTGCCAGCAGTTTGGGCAGGGGGCGAACTGAAGCTTTCTTT. This gives the protein CASSLGRGRTEAFF.

The chain recombines TRBV18 with TRBJ2-6; TRBD2 might be the D (5 bases). Trimming shortened V by 2 bases and J by 1 base, and 12 bases separated the two germline ends. The germline CDR1 and CDR2 sequences are KGHSH and LQKENI. The length of the CDR3 is 17 residues. This CDR3 reads CASSPSKAASGANVLTF. The CDR3 nucleotides are TGTGCCAGCTCACCATCAAAAGCGGCGTCTGGGGCCAACGTCCTGACTTTC.

This clonotype was observed many times. The chain has TRBV5-1 and TRBJ2-3; D ambiguous. Trimming took 0 bases from V and 3 from J, leaving 14 bases between them. Per germline, CDR1 SGHRS and CDR2 YFSETQ. This CDR3 comprises 16 residues. The CDR3 is CASSLASLAETDTQYF. As DNA, the CDR3 is TGCGCCAGCAGCTTGGCCTCCCTGGCGGAGACAGATACGCAGTATTTT.

This clonotype has just a few counts. The rearrangement uses TRBV5-1 and TRBJ1-1; D uncertain. V gave up 1 base and J gave up 4 bases, with 11 bases separating them. Germline CDR1 and CDR2: SGHRS and YFSETQ. The CDR3 extends over 14 amino acids. The CDR3, as DNA: TGCGCCAGCAGCTTGCTCCCTCGGGCCACTGAAGCTTTCTTT. Protein sequence: CASSLLPRATEAFF.

This CDR3 is CASSQPGQGNTIYF. For the CDR3, the DNA is TGCGCCAGCAGCCAGCCGGGACAGGGAAACACCATATATTTT. This sequence joins TRBV4-1 and TRBJ1-3, with TRBD1 matching 7 bases. CDR1 is MGHRA, CDR2 YSYEKL, per germline. This CDR3 is built from 14 residues. V lost 3 bases, J lost 4 bases, and 3 bases stayed unmatched.

The chain carries TRBV4-1 and TRBJ1-2, with D hard to call. V shed 4 bases and J shed 5 bases, with 14 bases lying between them. From germline, CDR1 is MGHRA and CDR2 YSYEKL. This CDR3 is 14 amino acids long. Here the CDR3 DNA reads TGCGCCAGCAGCCGGGATTCCGTTTGGTATGGCTACACCTTC. The encoded protein is CASSRDSVWYGYTF.

The J gene is TRBJ2-7, the V gene TRBV7-9, with D unclear. The CDR3 has 13 residues. V dropped 1 base and J dropped 6 bases, with 10 bases sitting between them. Germline loops: CDR1 SEHNR, CDR2 FQNEAQ (reference sequence). CDR3: CASSLGSGPEQYF. The CDR3 region has the DNA TGTGCCAGCAGCTTAGGGTCCGGCCCCGAGCAGTACTTC.

The rearrangement joins TRBV7-9 to TRBJ1-1; D remains unclear. Germline CDR1 reads SEHNR; CDR2 reads FQNEAQ (reference sequence). Trimming removed 1 base at V and 4 bases at J, with 10 bases between. The CDR3 is 14 amino acids. The CDR3 is CASSLVGRGTEAFF. In nucleotides, the CDR3 is TGTGCCAGCAGCTTAGTCGGTAGAGGCACTGAAGCTTTCTTT.

The V call is TRBV14, the J call TRBJ2-3, with D unclear. In germline, CDR1 is SGHDN, CDR2 FVKESK. Deletions cut 1 base from V and 0 bases from J, with 8 bases between. The CDR3 contains 15 residues. As DNA, the CDR3 is TGTGCCAGCAGCCAAGGGACGTTCAGCACAGATACGCAGTATTTT. Translating it yields CASSQGTFSTDTQYF.

This clonotype was counted a single time. The J gene is TRBJ1-5, the V gene TRBV12-3 or TRBV12-4; 7 bases match TRBD1. This CDR3 contains 13 residues. V trimming: 11 bases; J trimming: 4 bases; junction bases outside the gene matches: 8. CDR3 nucleotides: TGTGCCTGTAGCCGGGACAGAAATCAGCCCCAGCATTTT. Protein: CACSRDRNQPQHF.

The CDR3: CSARVGQGHLDYGYTF. The CDR3 DNA sequence: TGCAGTGCTAGGGTGGGACAGGGGCATTTAGACTATGGCTACACCTTC. The chain has TRBV20-1 and TRBJ1-2; TRBD1 matches 10 bases. In germline, CDR1 is DFQATT, CDR2 SNEGSKA (reference sequence). J gave up 3 bases and V 3 bases, and 10 bases lay outside the gene matches. The CDR3 is 16 residues long.

This clonotype was observed at least ten times. This CDR3 reads CASSSFQSSYNEQFF. The CDR3 DNA reads TGCGCCAGCAGCTCGTTCCAAAGCTCCTACAATGAGCAGTTCTTC. This sequence joins TRBV5-1 and TRBJ2-1; D ambiguous. V was pared by 3 bases and J by 0 bases, with 10 bases between. This CDR3 contains 15 residues. CDR1 SGHRS and CDR2 YFSETQ come from the germline V gene.

V is TRBV18 and J is TRBJ2-2, with 7 nucleotides matching TRBD2. Germline loops: CDR1 KGHSH, CDR2 LQKENI. V shed 3 bases, J shed 2 bases, and the junction held 6 bases outside the gene matches. The CDR3 length is 16 residues. The CDR3 DNA follows: TGTGCCAGCTCACCGCTTGGGACTACTAACACCGGGGAGCTGTTTTTT. Its translation is CASSPLGTTNTGELFF.

In this sample, this clonotype turned up a few times. This chain connects TRBV24-1 to TRBJ2-1, with 7 nucleotides matching TRBD1. This CDR3 has 17 amino acids. Germline CDR1 KGHDR, CDR2 SFDVKD. V was pared by 3 bases and J by 2 bases, with 9 bases of the junction left unmatched. The CDR3 reads CATSDKGTVNPYNEQFF. CDR3 DNA sequence: TGTGCCACCAGTGATAAAGGGACAGTTAACCCCTACAATGAGCAGTTCTTC.

This clonotype has at least ten counts. V and J are TRBV11-2 and TRBJ2-7; TRBD2 matches at 8 bases. This CDR3 has 19 amino acids. In germline, CDR1 is SGHAT, CDR2 FQNNGV. Trimming removed 1 base from V and 4 bases from J; junction bases left unmatched: 18. This chain's CDR3 is CASSLAGGWSGRNEYEQYF. The CDR3 DNA is TGTGCCAGCAGCTTAGCCGGGGGTTGGAGCGGGAGAAATGAATACGAGCAGTACTTC.

This clonotype was picked up a small number of times. This rearrangement joins TRBV6-1 to TRBJ2-7; no clear D gene. V was cut by 4 bases and J by 7 bases, with 8 bases left in between. Per germline, CDR1 MNHNS and CDR2 SASEGT. This CDR3 is 11 amino acids long. CDR3 DNA: TGTGCCAGCAGTGTCAACACTGAGCAGTACTTC. Residues: CASSVNTEQYF.

This clonotype was counted only a few times. The chain carries TRBV4-1 and TRBJ2-3; TRBD1 agrees at 9 bases. There are 17 residues in the CDR3. V gave up 0 bases and J gave up 2 bases; unmatched junction bases: 6. Germline CDR1 is MGHRA and CDR2 is YSYEKL. CDR3 in DNA: TGCGCCAGCAGCCAAGAGATACAGGGGGCGCCCACAGATACGCAGTATTTT. It yields the protein CASSQEIQGAPTDTQYF.

V usage is TRBV5-1 and J usage is TRBJ2-7; either TRBD1 or TRBD2 may supply D (5 bases each). In germline, CDR1 is SGHRS, CDR2 YFSETQ. The V gene lost 5 bases and the J gene lost 2 bases, with 20 bases spanning the gap. The CDR3 spans 16 residues. CDR3 sequence: CASRPTTGTDTYEQYF. CDR3 coding DNA: TGCGCCAGCAGGCCAACCACCGGGACCGACACCTACGAGCAGTACTTC.

This clonotype has a handful of counts. The chain carries TRBV30 and TRBJ2-7; D is possibly TRBD2 (5 bases). Germline CDR1 reads GTSNPN; CDR2 reads SVGIG (reference sequence). Deletions cut 5 bases from V and 4 bases from J, with 12 bases between. The length of the CDR3 is 12 residues. CDR3 DNA sequence: TGTGCCTGGGGACTGTTAGCTTACGAGCAGTACTTC. Amino acids: CAWGLLAYEQYF.

The rearrangement links TRBV5-1 to TRBJ1-2; tentatively, D is TRBD1 (5 bases). Germline CDR1 reads SGHRS; CDR2 reads YFSETQ. The CDR3 extends over 13 amino acids. Between the trimmed V and J ends, which lost 2 bases and 6 bases, there was a span of 11 bases. The CDR3 sequence: CASSFGRVDGYTF. For the CDR3, the DNA is TGCGCCAGCAGCTTCGGCAGGGTAGATGGCTACACCTTC.